These 26 T cell receptor beta chains originate from one sample sequenced in a study of cytomegalovirus exposure and HLA in healthy donors. In the PCR, 60 Vbeta and 13 Jbeta primers were used. Sequencing was performed with immunoSEQ multiplex PCR; in TCRdb, only in-frame clones are kept and a portion is missing. The repertoire has fewer than 200,000 clones, roughly four fifths of them found once; the top ten carry roughly 13%. The sequencing input was PBMCs. The receptors here all came from a woman between 50 and 59 years old in good health and CMV-seronegative.

Regarding this clone: One end of the junction varies from germline; a read error may be responsible. This chain links TRBV7-9 with TRBJ1-1; TRBD1 agrees at 7 bases. The CDR3 sequence is 19 residues long. CDR1 SEHNR and CDR2 FQNEAQ come from the germline V gene (reference sequence). Here the CDR3 reads CSSSRNPTGTIAVNTEAFF. The CDR3 bases are TGTTCCAGCAGCCGTAACCCGACAGGGACCATCGCCGTGAACACTGAAGCTTTCTTT.

This chain connects TRBV5-6 to TRBJ1-2; D call uncertain. CDR3 length: 12 residues. Germline CDR1 reads SGHDT; CDR2 reads YYEEEE. V dropped 7 bases and J dropped 4 bases, with 11 bases sitting between them. The CDR3 sequence: CASLKQAYGYTF. For the CDR3, the DNA is TGTGCCAGCCTAAAGCAGGCCTATGGCTACACCTTC.

This chain connects TRBV5-4 to TRBJ2-7; TRBD2 might be the D (6 bases). The V gene lost 4 bases and the J gene lost 5 bases, with 28 bases spanning the gap. CDR1 and CDR2 from the germline V gene are SGHNT and YYREEE (reference sequence). The CDR3 runs 18 residues. CDR3 sequence: CASSRGAGRYEGGDEQYF. Here the CDR3 DNA reads TGTGCCAGCAGCAGAGGGGCGGGACGCTACGAGGGCGGCGACGAGCAGTACTTC. The variable domain in full, completed from reference TRBV5-4 and TRBJ2-7, reads ETGVTQSPTHLIKTRGQQVTLRCSSQSGHNTVSWYQQALGQGPQFIFQYYREEENGRGNFPPRFSGLQFPNYSSELNVNALELDDSALYLCASSRGAGRYEGGDEQYFGPGTRLTVT.

The chain combines TRBV5-5 with TRBJ1-1, with TRBD1 matching over 9 bases. Germline-derived CDR1 and CDR2 are SGHKS and YYEKEE (reference sequence). This CDR3 has 15 residues. V shed 4 bases and J 7 bases; nucleotides not matched to a gene: 11. The CDR3 DNA sequence: TGTGCCAGCAGCCCCCCCGGGACAGGGTATAATGAAGCTTTCTTT. Translating it yields CASSPPGTGYNEAFF. Combining the CDR3 with reference TRBV5-5 and TRBJ1-1 gives the whole variable domain DAGVTQSPTHLIKTRGQQVTLRCSPISGHKSVSWYQQVLGQGPQFIFQYYEKEERGRGNFPDRFSARQFPNYSSELNVNALLLGDSALYLCASSPPGTGYNEAFFGQGTRLTVV.

J is TRBJ1-1 and V is TRBV7-6; D ambiguous. The V gene's germline CDR1 is SGHVS and CDR2 FNYEAQ. V lost 3 bases to trimming and J lost 1 base, with 6 bases between them. The CDR3 runs to 13 residues. CDR3 in DNA: TGTGCCAGCAGCTTGCGGGAGAACACTGAAGCTTTCTTT. It encodes CASSLRENTEAFF. The whole variable domain, remainder taken from reference TRBV7-6 and TRBJ1-1, is GAGVSQSPRYKVTKRGQDVALRCDPISGHVSLYWYRQALGQGPEFLTYFNYEAQQDKSGLPNDRFSAERPEGSISTLTIQRTEQRDSAMYRCASSLRENTEAFFGQGTRLTVV.

V usage is TRBV4-2 and J usage is TRBJ1-4; no definite D call. The CDR3 has 17 residues. Trimming stripped 2 bases from V and 0 bases from J, with 13 bases between. Germline V gene sequence: CDR1 LGHNA, CDR2 YNFKEQ. The chain's CDR3 is CASSQLPSSATNEKLFF. CDR3 nucleotide sequence: TGTGCCAGCAGCCAACTACCGTCCTCGGCAACTAATGAAAAACTGTTTTTT.

The chain employs TRBV28 and TRBJ2-5; 7 positions match TRBD1. CDR1 and CDR2 (germline): MDHEN, SYDVKM. This CDR3 region has 13 residues. The V and J ends lost 6 bases and 5 bases, in that order; junction bases with no gene match: 6. The chain's CDR3 is CASSIGGWETQYF. The CDR3 DNA is TGTGCCAGCAGCATAGGGGGCTGGGAGACCCAGTACTTC.

The V and J genes are TRBV11-2 and TRBJ1-4; D possibly corresponds to TRBD1 (6 bases). Germline V CDR1 and CDR2: SGHAT, FQNNGV. This CDR3 has 13 amino acids. V gave up 3 bases and J gave up 7 bases, with 9 bases separating them. DNA of the CDR3: TGTGCCAGCAGCTTGGGGGGGGCTGAAAAACTGTTTTTT. Amino acid sequence: CASSLGGAEKLFF.

V usage is TRBV18 and J usage is TRBJ2-1; D possibly corresponds to TRBD2 (5 bases). V lost 1 base, J lost 8 bases, and 15 bases lay in between. Germline V gene lookup returns CDR1 KGHSH and CDR2 LQKENI. The CDR3 runs to 15 residues. CDR3 region: CASSPRGISGDEQFF. The CDR3 DNA reads as TGTGCCAGCTCACCACGAGGGATCAGTGGCGATGAGCAGTTCTTC. Full variable domain (missing parts from reference TRBV18 and TRBJ2-1): NAGVMQNPRHLVRRRGQEARLRCSPMKGHSHVYWYRQLPEEGLKFMVYLQKENIIDESGMPKERFSAEFPKEGPSILRIQQVVRGDSAAYFCASSPRGISGDEQFFGPGTRLTVL.

This clone was observed a few times. The chain carries TRBV11-1 and TRBJ1-2; TRBD1 is a possible D gene (5 bases). The V gene's germline CDR1 is SGHAT and CDR2 FQDESV (reference sequence). V was trimmed by 6 bases and J by 4 bases, leaving 18 bases between them. The CDR3 length is 15 residues. CDR3 amino acids: CASRVAGGKAYGYTF. The CDR3, as DNA: TGTGCCAGCAGGGTTGCGGGGGGGAAGGCCTATGGCTACACCTTC.

The chain recombines TRBV27 with TRBJ1-1; 9 bases fit TRBD1. This CDR3 has 13 amino acids. The J segment lost 9 bases and the V segment lost 5 bases, leaving 7 bases of the junction unmatched. The germline gives CDR1 MNHEY, CDR2 SMNVEV (reference sequence). This CDR3 is CASSPGTGTKAFF. In DNA form, the CDR3 reads TGTGCCAGCAGTCCGGGGACAGGGACCAAAGCTTTCTTT.

Written as DNA, the CDR3 is TGCGCCAGCAGCCAAGAGTGGAGTCAGAACCAAGAGACCCAGTACTTC. Translating it yields CASSQEWSQNQETQYF. The V and J genes are TRBV4-3 and TRBJ2-5; D remains ambiguous. CDR1 and CDR2 (germline): LGHNA, YSLEER. CDR3 length equals 16 residues. Trimming removed 0 bases at V and 0 bases at J, with 11 bases between.

The chain carries TRBV29-1 and TRBJ1-5, with D possibly TRBD1 on 6 matching bases. The CDR3 length is 13 residues. Trimming removed 6 bases at V and 7 bases at J, with 16 bases between. Germline V lookup: CDR1 SQVTM, CDR2 ANQGSEA. CDR3 in DNA: TGCAGCGTGGGACATAAAGGGGAGCAGCCCCAGCATTTT. Amino acids: CSVGHKGEQPQHF. Filled out from reference TRBV29-1 and TRBJ1-5, the complete variable domain reads SAVISQKPSRDICQRGTSLTIQCQVDSQVTMMFWYRQQPGQSLTLIATANQGSEATYESGFVIDKFPISRPNLTFSTLTVSNMSPEDSSIYLCSVGHKGEQPQHFGDGTRLSIL.

The V and J genes are TRBV10-1 and TRBJ2-7; 11 bases fit TRBD2. Germline V gene sequence: CDR1 WNHNN, CDR2 SYGVQD (reference sequence). This CDR3 spans 17 amino acids. The junction had 12 bases not matched to a gene; V was cut back by 4 bases and J by 4 bases. The CDR3 loop is CASSGSTSGGTPYEQYF. CDR3 sequence (DNA): TGCGCCAGCAGTGGCTCCACTAGCGGGGGAACCCCTTACGAGCAGTACTTC.

The rearrangement links TRBV27 to TRBJ2-3; the D gene is possibly TRBD2 (5 bases). Per the germline V gene, CDR1 is MNHEY and CDR2 is SMNVEV (reference sequence). The V and J ends lost 4 bases and 1 base respectively, with 9 bases between them. This CDR3 has 14 residues. The CDR3 reads CASSSLGGTDTQYF. The CDR3 coding sequence is TGTGCCAGCAGTTCCCTCGGGGGCACAGATACGCAGTATTTT.

This sequence joins TRBV2 and TRBJ2-5, with TRBD1 as a possible D gene (6 bases). The germline V gene has CDR1 SNHLY and CDR2 FYNNEI. CDR3 length: 11 amino acids. The V end lost 1 base, the J end lost 14 bases, and 11 bases lay between the germline ends. The CDR3 here is CASSEGTASYF. Here the CDR3 DNA reads TGTGCCAGCAGTGAAGGGACAGCCTCATACTTC.

The CDR3 is CASAARGETQYF. CDR3 DNA: TGTGCCAGCGCCGCTCGGGGAGAGACCCAGTACTTC. The J gene is TRBJ2-5, the V gene TRBV2; D might be TRBD2 (5 bases). The CDR3 is made up of 12 amino acids. Trimming took 8 bases from V and 4 from J, leaving 11 bases between them. Germline V gene data show CDR1 as SNHLY and CDR2 as FYNNEI. Full variable domain (missing parts from reference TRBV2 and TRBJ2-5): EPEVTQTPSHQVTQMGQEVILRCVPISNHLYFYWYRQILGQKVEFLVSFYNNEISEKSEIFDDQFSVERPDGSNFTLKIRSTKLEDSAMYFCASAARGETQYFGPGTRLLVL.

This clone appeared once. CDR3 in amino acids: CASSQAGYGYTF. The DNA of the CDR3 is TGTGCCAGCAGCCAAGCAGGCTATGGCTACACCTTC. This chain joins TRBV9 and TRBJ1-2; D is unresolved. The V end lost 4 bases, the J end lost 4 bases, and 8 bases lay between the germline ends. The CDR3 has 12 amino acids. Per germline, CDR1 SGDLS and CDR2 YYNGEE.

The chain links TRBV28 to TRBJ2-7; 9 bases are a match to TRBD1. CDR3 length equals 15 residues. Trimming removed 6 bases from V and 4 bases from J; junction bases left unmatched: 10. Germline CDR1 is MDHEN and CDR2 is SYDVKM. The CDR3 loop reads CASRKSRDRVYEQYF. In DNA, the CDR3 is TGTGCCAGCAGAAAAAGCCGGGACAGGGTGTACGAGCAGTACTTC.

This chain joins TRBV2 and TRBJ2-7, with TRBD1 matching over 7 bases. V shed 6 bases and J 2 bases; nucleotides not matched to a gene: 1. The CDR3 is made up of 12 amino acids. The germline gives CDR1 SNHLY, CDR2 FYNNEI. CDR3 in DNA: TGTGCCAGCAGCGGACAGGCCTACGAGCAGTACTTC. Its translation: CASSGQAYEQYF.

The rearrangement uses TRBV5-1 and TRBJ2-2; 14 positions match TRBD2. CDR1 and CDR2 from the germline V gene are SGHRS and YFSETQ. CDR3 length: 18 residues. Trimming took 1 base from V and 1 from J; bases not matched to a gene: 3. The CDR3 DNA reads TGCGCCAGCAGCTTGTGGACTAGCGGGGGGCGGAACACCGGGGAGCTGTTTTTT. Its translation: CASSLWTSGGRNTGELFF.

The rearrangement joins TRBV4-3 to TRBJ2-7; a weak D match, TRBD2 (5 bases). CDR1 LGHNA and CDR2 YSLEER come from the germline V gene. V was pared by 0 bases and J by 3 bases, with 15 bases between. The CDR3 length is 16 residues. CDR3 in amino acids: CASSQDWASRIYEQYF. The CDR3 nucleotides read TGCGCCAGCAGCCAAGATTGGGCTAGCCGAATCTACGAGCAGTACTTC.

This sequence joins TRBV5-4 and TRBJ1-1; no clear D. Trimming shortened V by 5 bases and J by 1 base, and 9 bases separated the two germline ends. CDR1 and CDR2 from the germline V gene are SGHNT and YYREEE (reference sequence). This CDR3 region has 13 residues. Here the CDR3 DNA reads TGTGCCAGCAGTGTCACAGAGAACACTGAAGCTTTCTTT. Translated, it gives CASSVTENTEAFF.

V gene TRBV7-8 combines with J gene TRBJ1-5; TRBD1 agrees at 10 bases. The CDR3 loop spans 15 amino acids. Germline CDR1 is SGHVS and CDR2 is FQNEAQ. The junction had 3 bases not matched to a gene; V was cut back by 3 bases and J by 4 bases. The CDR3 nucleotides are TGTGCCAGCAGCTTGGGACAGGGGTATAATCAGCCCCAGCATTTT. Translating it yields CASSLGQGYNQPQHF.

The V gene is TRBV10-3, the J gene TRBJ2-7; D possibly corresponds to TRBD1 (7 bases). V lost 3 bases and J 3 bases, leaving 12 bases between the germline ends. Germline-derived CDR1 and CDR2 are ENHRY and SYGVKD. This CDR3 spans 14 amino acids. In DNA, the CDR3 is TGTGCCATCAGTGACCAGGGGGGCGTCTACGAGCAGTACTTC. It yields the protein CAISDQGGVYEQYF.

V gene TRBV28 combines with J gene TRBJ1-1; D might be TRBD1 (6 bases). Trimming took 7 bases from V and 3 from J, leaving 15 bases between them. This CDR3 contains 14 residues. Germline assignment: CDR1 MDHEN and CDR2 SYDVKM. The CDR3 bases are TGTGCCAGCACCGGGACATTGCGTGACACTGAAGCTTTCTTT. Translated, it gives CASTGTLRDTEAFF.